These T cell receptor beta chains were read from a single sample in a study of monozygotic twins with cystic fibrosis. Profiled with immunoSEQ multiplex PCR; TCRdb holds only in-frame clones, not every one. This table has fewer than 20,000 clones, approximately 96% appearing once. Sequencing was performed on blood. The receptors derive from a girl aged 2 to 10 with cystic fibrosis. Each CDR3 is given with its conserved first and last residue. The D gene is left open where the match is weak. Size tells how often a clone was seen (once, few, many) or the class of an expanded clone, and some rows leave it out.

NA,TRBV28,TRBJ2-3,TRBD1,CASRVQGVDTQYF,TGTGCCAGCAGAGTGCAGGGGGTAGATACGCAGTATTTT
NA,TRBV4-3,TRBJ1-2,NA,CASSPWANSNYGYTF,TGCGCCAGCTCCCCTTGGGCTAACTCTAACTATGGCTACACCTTC
NA,TRBV19,TRBJ2-7,NA,CASSWGLPRDRHYEQYF,TGTGCCAGTAGTTGGGGACTCCCCCGGGACAGACACTACGAGCAGTACTTC
once,TRBV7-2,TRBJ1-6,NA,CASSTGHRVPSPLHF,TGTGCCAGCAGCACAGGACACAGGGTCCCTTCACCCCTCCACTTT
NA,TRBV4-3,TRBJ2-1,TRBD1,CASSQRGQGVGNEQFF,TGCGCCAGCAGCCAACGGGGACAGGGGGTTGGAAATGAGCAGTTCTTC
NA,TRBV28,TRBJ2-7,NA,CASRAEPYHEQYF,TGTGCCAGCAGGGCGGAACCATACCACGAGCAGTACTTC
NA,TRBV7-2,TRBJ2-5,NA,CASSLQGGRGETQYF,TGTGCCAGCAGCTTACAGGGGGGCCGGGGGGAGACCCAGTACTTC
NA,TRBV5-1,TRBJ1-4,NA,CASKWGATNEKLFF,TGCGCCAGCAAGTGGGGTGCAACTAATGAAAAACTGTTTTTT
NA,TRBV19,TRBJ2-6,NA,CASSIVAALGSGANVLTF,TGTGCCAGTAGTATAGTGGCGGCTCTAGGCTCTGGGGCCAACGTCCTGACTTTC
NA,TRBV11-3,TRBJ2-5,NA,CASSLGKQPQETQYF,TGTGCCAGCAGCTTAGGCAAACAGCCCCAAGAGACCCAGTACTTC
NA,TRBV11-3,TRBJ2-4,NA,CASSLPRSIQYF,TGTGCCAGCAGCTTACCACGGAGCATTCAGTACTTC
NA,TRBV28,TRBJ1-2,NA,CASSFGGLSANYGYTF,TGTGCCAGCAGTTTTGGGGGGCTATCGGCTAACTATGGCTACACCTTC
NA,TRBV5-1,TRBJ2-3,NA,CASSLKSVGTDTQYF,TGCGCCAGCAGCTTGAAAAGCGTAGGCACAGATACGCAGTATTTT
NA,TRBV6-9,TRBJ1-1,NA,CASSYSGKGENTEAFF,TGTGCCAGCAGTTATTCAGGGAAAGGAGAGAACACTGAAGCTTTCTTT
NA,TRBV28,TRBJ1-2,NA,CASTLPDRPYGYTF,TGTGCCAGCACCTTACCCGACAGACCGTATGGCTACACCTTC
NA,TRBV5-6,TRBJ2-4,TRBD1,CASSSTDRGENIQYF,TGTGCCAGCAGCTCTACTGACAGGGGGGAAAACATTCAGTACTTC
NA,TRBV2,TRBJ1-1,TRBD1,CASSRLTGGVMNTEAFF,TGTGCCAGCAGTCGCCTGACAGGGGGAGTCATGAACACTGAAGCTTTCTTT
NA,TRBV6-5,TRBJ1-1,NA,CASNFREGETEAFF,TGTGCCAGCAACTTCAGGGAGGGGGAGACTGAAGCTTTCTTT
NA,TRBV9,TRBJ2-1,TRBD2,CASSRLAGGPNEQFF,TGTGCCAGCAGCCGGCTAGCGGGGGGGCCCAATGAGCAGTTCTTC
NA,TRBV30,TRBJ2-2,NA,CAWSVRLGSGELFF,TGTGCCTGGAGTGTACGATTAGGGTCGGGGGAGCTGTTTTTT
NA,TRBV18,TRBJ2-1,NA,CASSPPSRTNSYNEQFF,TGTGCCAGCTCACCACCGTCACGGACCAACTCCTACAATGAGCAGTTCTTC
NA,TRBV5-1,TRBJ2-7,NA,CASSLNSAYEQYF,TGCGCCAGCAGCTTGAACAGCGCGTACGAGCAGTACTTC
NA,TRBV4-3,TRBJ1-2,NA,CASSQDLEVGGEGYTF,TGCGCCAGCAGCCAAGATCTCGAGGTGGGGGGCGAAGGCTACACCTTC
NA,TRBV4-1,TRBJ2-3,TRBD2,CASSYSTPLADNTDTQYF,TGCGCCAGCAGCTACTCAACCCCTCTAGCGGATAACACAGATACGCAGTATTTT
NA,TRBV7-2,TRBJ2-2,NA,CASSLYENTGELFF,TGTGCCAGCAGCTTATACGAGAACACCGGGGAGCTGTTTTTT
once,TRBV2,TRBJ2-5,TRBD1,CASSNRGRSTETQYF,TGTGCCAGCAGCAACAGGGGGAGGAGTACAGAGACCCAGTACTTC
NA,TRBV7-9,TRBJ2-7,TRBD1,CASSLGGPTYEQYF,TGTGCCAGCAGCCTAGGGGGCCCTACCTACGAGCAGTACTTC
NA,TRBV10-2,TRBJ1-6,TRBD1,CASSAQGDSPLHF,TGCGCCAGCAGTGCACAGGGGGATTCACCCCTCCACTTT
once,TRBV4-3,TRBJ2-7,NA,CASSQEGSGRYEQYF,TGCGCCAGCAGCCAAGAAGGGTCAGGGAGGTACGAGCAGTACTTC
few,TRBV7-9,TRBJ1-1,NA,CASSLEGNTEAFF,TGTGCCAGCAGCTTGGAGGGGAACACTGAAGCTTTCTTT
NA,TRBV28,TRBJ1-1,NA,CASSSWGEAFF,TGTGCCAGCAGTTCATGGGGTGAAGCTTTCTTT
NA,TRBV2,TRBJ1-2,TRBD1,CASSPRMDRGRGGYTF,TGTGCCAGCAGTCCCCGAATGGACAGGGGGCGCGGCGGCTACACCTTC
NA,TRBV29-1,TRBJ2-1,NA,CSVAGLMDEQFF,TGCAGCGTTGCCGGCCTCATGGATGAGCAGTTCTTC
NA,TRBV2,TRBJ2-1,NA,CASKLGPGEQFF,TGTGCCAGCAAGTTGGGACCGGGTGAGCAGTTCTTC
NA,TRBV29-1,TRBJ1-2,TRBD1,CSVEDRVGGYTF,TGCAGCGTAGAGGACAGGGTCGGCGGCTACACCTTC
NA,TRBV25-1,TRBJ2-7,NA,CASSGLRGYEQYF,TGTGCCAGCAGTGGCCTCAGGGGATACGAGCAGTACTTC
NA,TRBV5-4,TRBJ2-1,TRBD1,CASSLTGQGHNEQFF,TGTGCCAGCAGCTTAACAGGACAGGGCCATAATGAGCAGTTCTTC
NA,TRBV9,TRBJ1-1,NA,CASSGQLRGGYTEAFF,TGTGCCAGCAGCGGACAACTCAGGGGTGGGTACACTGAAGCTTTCTTT
NA,TRBV20-1,TRBJ2-5,NA,CSASPQQTQYF,TGCAGTGCTAGCCCCCAACAGACCCAGTACTTC
once,TRBV6-5,TRBJ1-1,NA,CASSYANTEAFF,TGTGCCAGCAGTTATGCGAACACTGAAGCTTTCTTT
NA,TRBV27,TRBJ1-6,TRBD1,CASSPTDRASPLHF,TGTGCCAGCAGTCCCACGGACAGGGCTTCACCCCTCCACTTT
once,TRBV7-2,TRBJ1-6,NA,CASSSRQASSYNSPLHF,TGTGCCAGCAGCTCTCGACAGGCAAGCTCCTATAATTCACCCCTCCACTTT
NA,TRBV19,TRBJ1-4,NA,CASSIRDSTNEKLFF,TGTGCCAGTAGTATTAGAGATTCAACTAATGAAAAACTGTTTTTT
NA,TRBV6-5,TRBJ2-3,NA,CASSYSFARGGDTQYF,TGTGCCAGCAGTTACTCGTTTGCCAGGGGCGGAGATACGCAGTATTTT
NA,TRBV5-1,TRBJ2-7,NA,CASSLSAQYEQYF,TGCGCCAGCAGCTTGTCGGCACAATACGAGCAGTACTTC
NA,TRBV13,TRBJ2-7,TRBD2,CASSPPPGGSGGYEQYF,TGTGCCAGCAGCCCGCCCCCCGGGGGTAGCGGGGGCTACGAGCAGTACTTC
NA,TRBV11-2,TRBJ2-5,TRBD2,CASSWTSGGEKETQYF,TGTGCCAGCAGCTGGACTAGCGGGGGGGAGAAAGAGACCCAGTACTTC
NA,TRBV7-2,TRBJ2-2,NA,CASSLERQTGELFF,TGTGCCAGCAGCTTAGAACGCCAGACCGGGGAGCTGTTTTTT
few,TRBV7-6,TRBJ2-3,NA,CASSLIGGTDTQYF,TGTGCCAGCAGCTTAATTGGGGGGACAGATACGCAGTATTTT
NA,TRBV4-3,TRBJ1-6,NA,CASSQDGRPINSPLHF,TGCGCCAGCAGCCAAGATGGTAGACCGATCAATTCACCCCTCCACTTT
NA,TRBV4-1,TRBJ1-3,NA,CASSQGLNSGNTIYF,TGCGCCAGCAGCCAAGGACTGAACTCTGGAAACACCATATATTTT
NA,TRBV10-2,TRBJ1-4,TRBD1,CASSEWRQGDEKLFF,TGCGCCAGCAGTGAGTGGAGACAGGGTGATGAAAAACTGTTTTTT
NA,TRBV19,TRBJ2-1,TRBD1,CASSGDRVSFDEQFF,TGTGCCAGTAGTGGCGACAGGGTATCATTCGATGAGCAGTTCTTC
NA,TRBV21-1,TRBJ2-7,NA,CASSFRSLDLEQYF,TGTGCCAGCAGCTTCCGGTCCCTAGATTTAGAGCAGTACTTC
NA,TRBV2,TRBJ2-5,NA,CASSEVLRETQYF,TGTGCCAGCAGTGAGGTCCTACGGGAGACCCAGTACTTC
NA,TRBV30,TRBJ1-6,NA,CAWSVHNSPLHF,TGTGCCTGGAGTGTACATAATTCACCCCTCCACTTT
NA,TRBV9,TRBJ2-3,NA,CASSVERRSTDTQYF,TGTGCCAGCAGCGTTGAGCGGCGTAGCACAGATACGCAGTATTTT